This TCR beta chain was captured by sequencing in a study of blood T cell repertoires in COVID-19. Overall study: Donors in the United States, Italy and Spain gave samples during acute or convalescent COVID-19. The analysed material was cDNA or gDNA that came from T cells, B-cell-depleted T cells, or PBMCs.

In the original analysis: Reference gene primer amplification in the assay estimated nucleated cell counts. Repertoires were generated with immunoSEQ multiplex PCR, while TCRdb's copy carries only in-frame clones and drops some. V and J calls and clone size are those listed in that table; D and trimming were worked out from the DNA. The table shows some 40,000 clones, with about 80% occurring only once. From germline, CDR1 is MNHEY and CDR2 SVGAGI. The junction had 5 bases not matched to a gene; V was cut back by 10 bases and J by 5 bases. The CDR3 runs to 12 residues. The sequencing sample was made of peripheral blood. This chain joins TRBV6-5 and TRBJ1-1; 9 nucleotides agree with TRBD1. The clonotype originates from a man in his 70s with acute or convalescent COVID-19. In DNA, the CDR3 is TGTGCCACCGTACAGGGGGCGACTGAAGCTTTCTTT. Translated: CATVQGATEAFF.